This TCR beta chain is drawn from a study of cytomegalovirus exposure and HLA in healthy donors. Study-wide findings and caveats: While the bulk of TCR sequences proved rare, some public TCRs turned up in many donors. A later analysis associated under 20,000 TCR beta sequences with HLA alleles at a 0.05 false discovery rate. An observed cluster of highly shared sequence variants was recorded as a likely sequencing artifact.

The PCR employed 60 Vbeta primers together with 13 Jbeta primers. Authors' data handling: A later analysis tallied 87 million or so unique TCR beta chains, about 11 million of them shared. TCRdb's table, derived via immunoSEQ multiplex PCR, lists solely in-frame clones and lacks some. V and J calls and clone size are copied from that table; D and trimming were computed from the DNA. The data hold approximately 140,000 clones, with roughly 83% observed a single time. This clone was seen just once. What it binds is not known. V lost 3 bases to trimming and J lost 2 bases, with 5 bases between them. CDR3 length equals 12 residues. CDR1 is SGHTA, CDR2 FQGNSA, per germline.

The receptor comes from a girl aged 2 to 10 in good health and CMV-seronegative. The V call is TRBV7-2, the J call TRBJ2-7; D is undetermined. The sample consisted of PBMCs. CDR3 DNA: TGTGCCAGCAGCTTCTATGCCTACGAGCAGTACTTC. This codes for CASSFYAYEQYF.